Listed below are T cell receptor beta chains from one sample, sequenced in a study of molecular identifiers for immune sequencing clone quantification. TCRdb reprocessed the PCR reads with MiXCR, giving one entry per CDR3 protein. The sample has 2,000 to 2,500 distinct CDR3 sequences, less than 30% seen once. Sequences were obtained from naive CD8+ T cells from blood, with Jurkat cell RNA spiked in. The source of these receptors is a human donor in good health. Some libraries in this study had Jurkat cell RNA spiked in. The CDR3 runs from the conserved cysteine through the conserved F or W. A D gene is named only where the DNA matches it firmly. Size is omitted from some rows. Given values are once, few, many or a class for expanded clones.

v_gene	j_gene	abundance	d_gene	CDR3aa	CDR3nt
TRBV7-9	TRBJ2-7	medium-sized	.	CASSLDHYEQYF	TGTGCCAGCAGCTTAGACCACTACGAGCAGTACTTC
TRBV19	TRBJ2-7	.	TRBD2	CASAWLAAETYEQYF	TGTGCCAGTGCCTGGCTAGCGGCAGAAACCTACGAGCAGTACTTC
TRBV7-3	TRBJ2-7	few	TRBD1	CTSRLRPGQGYEQYF	TGTACCAGCAGACTCCGTCCGGGACAGGGCTACGAGCAGTACTTC
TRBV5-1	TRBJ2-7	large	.	CASSLSGGSYEQYF	TGCGCCAGCAGCTTGAGCGGCGGATCCTACGAGCAGTACTTC
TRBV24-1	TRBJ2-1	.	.	CATSDLKGGEQFF	TGTGCCACCAGTGATTTGAAGGGGGGCGAGCAGTTCTTC
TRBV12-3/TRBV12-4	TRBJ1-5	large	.	CASSPPGVGHGNQPQHF	TGTGCCAGCAGTCCCCCGGGGGTCGGACACGGGAATCAGCCCCAGCATTTT
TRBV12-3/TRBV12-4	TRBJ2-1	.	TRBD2	CASSPYSGDYNEQFF	TGTGCCAGCAGTCCCTATAGCGGGGACTACAATGAGCAGTTCTTC
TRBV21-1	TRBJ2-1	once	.	CASSKAGRGTYNEQFF	TGTGCCAGCAGCAAAGCGGGCCGGGGTACCTACAATGAGCAGTTCTTC
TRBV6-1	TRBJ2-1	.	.	CASMGGSYNEQFF	TGTGCCAGTATGGGGGGCTCCTACAATGAGCAGTTCTTC
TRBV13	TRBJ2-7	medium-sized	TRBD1	CASRRQGRGSYEQYF	TGTGCCAGCAGACGACAGGGTAGGGGCTCCTACGAGCAGTACTTC
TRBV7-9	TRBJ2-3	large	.	CASSSPGRLTQYF	TGTGCCAGCAGCTCCCCCGGAAGGTTGACGCAGTATTTT
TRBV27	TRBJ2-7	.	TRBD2	CASSSSVSGRIEQYF	TGTGCCAGCAGTTCCTCGGTTAGCGGGAGAATCGAGCAGTACTTC
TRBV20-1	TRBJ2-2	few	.	CSARDMEKGAGELFF	TGCAGTGCTAGAGATATGGAGAAAGGTGCCGGGGAGCTGTTTTTT
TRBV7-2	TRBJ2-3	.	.	CASWLSMGTDTQYF	TGTGCCAGCTGGCTATCCATGGGGACAGATACGCAGTATTTT
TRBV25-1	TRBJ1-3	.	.	CASSENPASGNTIYF	TGTGCCAGCAGTGAAAACCCGGCTTCTGGAAACACCATATATTTT
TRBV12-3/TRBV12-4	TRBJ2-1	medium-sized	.	CASSLAGFYNEQFF	TGTGCCAGCAGTTTAGCAGGGTTCTACAATGAGCAGTTCTTC
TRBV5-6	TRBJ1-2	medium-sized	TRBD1	CASSYGTGGAYGYTF	TGTGCCAGCAGCTACGGGACAGGGGGCGCCTATGGCTACACCTTC
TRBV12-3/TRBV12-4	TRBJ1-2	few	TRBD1	CASSTDRAGSNYGYTF	TGTGCCAGCAGCACGGACAGGGCGGGTTCTAACTATGGCTACACCTTC
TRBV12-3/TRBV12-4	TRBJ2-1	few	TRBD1	CASNPGQGYNEQFF	TGTGCCAGCAATCCGGGACAGGGATACAATGAGCAGTTCTTC
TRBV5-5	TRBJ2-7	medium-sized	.	CASSLWVWDGGVSYEQYF	TGTGCCAGCAGCTTGTGGGTCTGGGACGGCGGGGTATCCTACGAGCAGTACTTC
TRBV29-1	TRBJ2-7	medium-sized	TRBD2	CSVEGAVAGSYEQYF	TGCAGCGTTGAAGGGGCCGTAGCGGGCTCCTACGAGCAGTACTTC
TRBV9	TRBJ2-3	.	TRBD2	CASSTPLSASGSYTQYF	TGTGCCAGCAGCACTCCACTATCGGCTAGCGGGAGCTATACGCAGTATTTT
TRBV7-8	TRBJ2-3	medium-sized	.	CASSFHPGASLGDTQYF	TGTGCCAGCAGCTTCCATCCGGGGGCGTCACTGGGAGATACGCAGTATTTT
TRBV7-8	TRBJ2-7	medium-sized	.	CASSPTGRTDEQYF	TGTGCCAGCAGCCCTACTGGCCGAACCGACGAGCAGTACTTC